The T cell receptor beta chain described here comes from a study of blood T cell repertoires in COVID-19. The participants were between roughly 18 and 89 years old and came from 24 US areas. Membership in each cohort depended on participant-reported clinical history. The protocol was immunoSEQ multiplex PCR, while the TCRdb copy is restricted to in-frame clones and leaves out a portion. This repertoire shows about 130,000 clones, around 83% found once; its top ten account for over 15%. Germline assignment: CDR1 SGHNT and CDR2 YENEEA. This CDR3 comprises 16 residues. Trimming shortened V by 1 base and J by 2 bases, and 13 bases separated the two germline ends.

The chain employs TRBV11-3 and TRBJ2-3, with unresolved D. The sample was PBMCs or T cells enriched from blood (not recorded which). The TCR was taken from a man aged 30-40 years who had recovered from COVID-19. The CDR3 sequence: CASSLGVPGYTDTQYF. DNA for the CDR3: TGTGCCAGCAGCTTAGGGGTCCCGGGTTACACAGATACGCAGTATTTT.